These T cell receptor beta chains were read from a single sample in a study of metastatic and nonmetastatic thyroid tumors. MiXCR was used by TCRdb to re-call the PCR reads. This table holds fewer than 40,000 clones, approximately 18% found once. The specimen sequenced was blood. These receptors were obtained from a male donor with papillary thyroid cancer or a benign thyroid nodule (not recorded which). Some clones in this sample may be carry-over from other donors' samples. The CDR3 runs from the conserved cysteine through the conserved F or W.

CDR3,V,J
CAWSTASRTPLHF,TRBV30,TRBJ1-6
CASSETGTEQFF,TRBV7-9,TRBJ2-1
CASSEGLAGTYEQYF,TRBV5-4,TRBJ2-7
CASSPSAITDTQYF,TRBV11-3,TRBJ2-3
CASSSQRAGEKLFF,TRBV7-9,TRBJ1-4
CASSVDGHSYEQYF,TRBV9,TRBJ2-7
CASSQNREGARLEQFF,TRBV7-9,TRBJ2-1
CASSFPARLAGVHTGELFF,TRBV12-3/TRBV12-4,TRBJ2-2
CASSFGGRTEAFF,TRBV5-5,TRBJ1-1
CASSPGTSGDVWNEQFF,TRBV7-9,TRBJ2-1
CASRAPGGVTDKQYF,TRBV6-2/TRBV6-3,TRBJ2-3
CASSLLAGGTDTQYF,TRBV11-2,TRBJ2-3
CASSLWQGRDTEAFF,TRBV11-1,TRBJ1-1
CATRGDGNTIYF,TRBV28,TRBJ1-3
CASSRGLAEGTQYF,TRBV14,TRBJ2-3
CASSLWGVRNNEQFF,TRBV7-9,TRBJ2-1
CASREDRENEKLFF,TRBV6-1,TRBJ1-4
CASSLGSFNPRHNEQFF,TRBV12-3/TRBV12-4,TRBJ2-1
CATSSQRENQETQYF,TRBV15,TRBJ2-5
CASSTLDGYTGELFF,TRBV19,TRBJ2-2
CASSLQLLITGGDEQFF,TRBV4-1,TRBJ2-1
CASSHRDRKNSPLHF,TRBV2,TRBJ1-6
CASSFVGSGETQYF,TRBV5-6,TRBJ2-5
CASSGPGGPSYEQYF,TRBV5-1,TRBJ2-7
CASSIPRWGQDYGYTF,TRBV19,TRBJ1-2
CSASDRSYGYTF,TRBV20-1,TRBJ1-2
CASSPGGGTTDTQYF,TRBV7-3,TRBJ2-3
CASRPTPGLAGNTGELFF,TRBV12-3/TRBV12-4,TRBJ2-2
CASSDKGQGAYEQFF,TRBV2,TRBJ2-1
CASSLGQGPIF,TRBV13,TRBJ2-7
CASSQDERGLPQHF,TRBV3-1,TRBJ1-5
CASSPRGHTGELFF,TRBV11-3,TRBJ2-2
CASSQVTSGTNEQFF,TRBV14,TRBJ2-1
CASSLVQGLNTEAFF,TRBV5-1,TRBJ1-1
CSARWRGTYEQYF,TRBV20-1,TRBJ2-7
CASSLERSGRGADTQYF,TRBV12-3/TRBV12-4,TRBJ2-3
CASSLASRNKETQYF,TRBV12-3/TRBV12-4,TRBJ2-5
CATSREDRGREQYF,TRBV10-3,TRBJ2-7
CASGDRHRDIQYF,TRBV3-1,TRBJ2-4
CSAGRENEQYF,TRBV29-1,TRBJ2-7
CASSDGITDTQYF,TRBV6-4,TRBJ2-3
CASKSGGVVYEQFF,TRBV25-1,TRBJ2-1
CASSAVVGPYNDQFF,TRBV10-1,TRBJ2-1
CASSPPQGFNYGYTF,TRBV18,TRBJ1-2
CASSMGQGNQPQHF,TRBV7-6,TRBJ1-5
CASSQEQGFNQPQHF,TRBV4-1,TRBJ1-5
CSAMEERLSETQYF,TRBV20-1,TRBJ2-5
CASSEIKRGENYGYTF,TRBV6-1,TRBJ1-2
CASSLAYSGEEAGNTIYF,TRBV5-1,TRBJ1-3
CASSQDRLAGTLEQFF,TRBV3-1,TRBJ2-1
CASSELQGTYEHYF,TRBV6-1,TRBJ2-7
CASSIPHATNEKLFF,TRBV19,TRBJ1-4
CSVGDRGSYEQYF,TRBV29-1,TRBJ2-7
CSAGSNTEAFF,TRBV29-1,TRBJ1-1
CASRPSGGRDTQYF,TRBV2,TRBJ2-3
CAWSVLNYEQYF,TRBV30,TRBJ2-7